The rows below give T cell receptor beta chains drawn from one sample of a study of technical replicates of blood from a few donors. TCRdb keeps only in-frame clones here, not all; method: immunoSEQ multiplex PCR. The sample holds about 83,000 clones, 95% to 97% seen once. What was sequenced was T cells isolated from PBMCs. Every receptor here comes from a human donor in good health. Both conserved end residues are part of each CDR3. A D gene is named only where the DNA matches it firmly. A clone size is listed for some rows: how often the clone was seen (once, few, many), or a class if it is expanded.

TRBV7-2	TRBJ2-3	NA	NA	CASSVGPGDTQYF	TGTGCCAGCAGCGTGGGCCCAGGAGATACGCAGTATTTT
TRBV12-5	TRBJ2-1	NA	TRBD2	CASGRNSGRAYNEQFF	TGTGCTAGTGGTCGAAATAGCGGGAGGGCCTACAATGAGCAGTTCTTC
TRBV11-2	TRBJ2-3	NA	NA	CASSFYEGFTDTQYF	TGTGCCAGCAGCTTCTACGAGGGATTCACAGATACGCAGTATTTT
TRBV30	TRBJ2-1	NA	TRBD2	CAWRGLAAGDEQFF	TGTGCCTGGAGGGGACTAGCGGCAGGGGATGAGCAGTTCTTC
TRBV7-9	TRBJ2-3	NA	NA	CASSFIVGDTQYF	TGTGCCAGCAGCTTCATTGTCGGAGATACGCAGTATTTT
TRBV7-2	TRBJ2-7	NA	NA	CASSSSRDIYEQYF	TGTGCCAGCAGCTCCAGCCGGGACATTTACGAGCAGTACTTC
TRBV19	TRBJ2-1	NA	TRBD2	CASSSLSGSTHEQFF	TGTGCCAGTAGTTCCCTCAGCGGGAGTACCCATGAGCAGTTCTTC
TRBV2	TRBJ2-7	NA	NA	CASLRQVSYEQYF	TGTGCCAGCTTAAGACAGGTCTCCTACGAGCAGTACTTC
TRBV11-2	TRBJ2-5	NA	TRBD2	CASSSGLAVSPGTQYF	TGTGCCAGCAGCTCGGGACTAGCGGTTTCCCCGGGGACCCAGTACTTC
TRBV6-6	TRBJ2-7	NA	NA	CASSPRGLYEQYF	TGTGCCAGCAGCCCCCGGGGACTCTACGAGCAGTACTTC
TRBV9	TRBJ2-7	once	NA	CASSVSGLHNYEQYF	TGTGCCAGCAGCGTGTCGGGACTGCATAACTACGAGCAGTACTTC
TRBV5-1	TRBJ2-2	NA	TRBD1	CASSWKPGQGKNTGELFF	TGCGCCAGCAGCTGGAAACCGGGACAGGGGAAGAACACCGGGGAGCTGTTTTTT
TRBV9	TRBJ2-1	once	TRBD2	CASSVAGRSDEQFF	TGTGCCAGCAGCGTAGCCGGGAGGAGCGATGAGCAGTTCTTC
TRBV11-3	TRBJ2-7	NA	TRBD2	CASSLAPGLAGGPSYEQYF	TGTGCCAGCAGCTTAGCTCCTGGACTAGCGGGAGGGCCCTCCTACGAGCAGTACTTC
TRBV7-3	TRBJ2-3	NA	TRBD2	CASSSRLAGATDTQYF	TGTGCCAGCAGCTCCCGACTAGCGGGGGCCACAGATACGCAGTATTTT
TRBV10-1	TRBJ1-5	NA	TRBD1	CASSLEGQLNSNQPQHF	TGCGCCAGCAGCTTGGAGGGACAGCTAAATAGCAATCAGCCCCAGCATTTT
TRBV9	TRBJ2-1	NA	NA	CASSAEVYNEQFF	TGTGCCAGCAGCGCGGAGGTCTACAATGAGCAGTTCTTC
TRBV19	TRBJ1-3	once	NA	CASSREYAGNTIYF	TGTGCCAGTAGTCGGGAGTACGCTGGAAACACCATATATTTT
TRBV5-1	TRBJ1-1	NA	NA	CASSLTAENTEAFF	TGCGCCAGCAGCCTGACGGCGGAGAACACTGAAGCTTTCTTT
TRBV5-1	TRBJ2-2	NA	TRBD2	CASRLGLAGLTGELFF	TGCGCCAGCAGGCTAGGACTAGCGGGATTGACCGGGGAGCTGTTTTTT
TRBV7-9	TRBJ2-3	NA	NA	CASSGGESGGDTQYF	TGTGCCAGCAGCGGAGGGGAGTCCGGAGGAGATACGCAGTATTTT
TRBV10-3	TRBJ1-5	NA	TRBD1	CAISEVDRGSNQPQHF	TGTGCCATCAGTGAGGTTGACAGGGGAAGCAATCAGCCCCAGCATTTT
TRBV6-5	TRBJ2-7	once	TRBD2	CASAGLAGGNEQYF	TGTGCCAGCGCGGGCCTAGCGGGAGGAAACGAGCAGTACTTC
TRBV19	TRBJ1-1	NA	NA	CASSSLERGDTEAFF	TGTGCCAGTAGTTCCCTTGAGAGAGGTGACACTGAAGCTTTCTTT
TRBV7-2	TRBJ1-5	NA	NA	CASSLDSQPQHF	TGTGCCAGCAGCTTAGACAGTCAGCCCCAGCATTTT
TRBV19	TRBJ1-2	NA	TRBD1	CASSIGGQGGGYTF	TGTGCCAGTAGTATAGGAGGACAGGGAGGCGGCTACACCTTC
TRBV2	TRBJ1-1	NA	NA	CASSIQQGNTEAFF	TGTGCCAGCAGTATCCAACAGGGCAACACTGAAGCTTTCTTT
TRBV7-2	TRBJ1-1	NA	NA	CASSLKGLNTEAFF	TGTGCCAGCAGCTTAAAGGGGTTGAACACTGAAGCTTTCTTT
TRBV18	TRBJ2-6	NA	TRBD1	CASSLGQVLSGANVLTF	TGTGCCAGCTCGCTCGGACAGGTTCTCTCTGGGGCCAACGTCCTGACTTTC
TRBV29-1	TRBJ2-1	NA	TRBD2	CSVNKGLAEQFF	TGCAGCGTCAACAAAGGACTAGCAGAGCAGTTCTTC
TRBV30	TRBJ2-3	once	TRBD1	CAWDRVRGDTQYF	TGTGCCTGGGACAGGGTGAGAGGAGATACGCAGTATTTT
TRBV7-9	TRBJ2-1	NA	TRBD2	CASSLGLPRFGNEQFF	TGTGCCAGCAGCCTGGGACTACCCCGCTTCGGCAATGAGCAGTTCTTC
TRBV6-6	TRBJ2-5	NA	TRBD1	CASSLDRKETQYF	TGTGCCAGCAGCCTGGACAGGAAAGAGACCCAGTACTTC
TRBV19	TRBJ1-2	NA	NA	CASGDGAGGIYGYTF	TGTGCCAGTGGGGATGGGGCAGGTGGCATATATGGCTACACCTTC
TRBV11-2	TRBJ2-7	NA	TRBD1	CASSLAGQVYEQYF	TGTGCCAGCAGCTTGGCCGGACAGGTCTACGAGCAGTACTTC
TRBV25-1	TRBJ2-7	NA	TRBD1	CASRKDRVGLLEQYF	TGTGCCAGCAGAAAAGACAGGGTAGGCCTACTCGAGCAGTACTTC
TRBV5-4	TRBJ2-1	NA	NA	CASSSAGATPEQFF	TGTGCCAGCAGCTCGGCGGGGGCGACTCCTGAGCAGTTCTTC
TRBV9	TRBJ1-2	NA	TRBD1	CASSVEEGAVGFNGYTF	TGTGCCAGCAGCGTAGAGGAGGGGGCGGTTGGATTTAATGGCTACACCTTC
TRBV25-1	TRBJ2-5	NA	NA	CASSDIRGGQETQYF	TGTGCCAGCAGTGATATCCGGGGTGGCCAAGAGACCCAGTACTTC
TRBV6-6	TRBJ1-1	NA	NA	CASAPRVSTEAFF	TGTGCCAGCGCCCCCCGGGTATCCACTGAAGCTTTCTTT
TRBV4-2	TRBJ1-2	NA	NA	CASSQDTGPNYGYTF	TGTGCCAGCAGCCAAGATACAGGGCCCAACTATGGCTACACCTTC
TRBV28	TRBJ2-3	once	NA	CASRGGGPDTQYF	TGTGCCAGCAGAGGGGGAGGGCCAGATACGCAGTATTTT
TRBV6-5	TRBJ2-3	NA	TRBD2	CASSYSSGLGTDTQYF	TGTGCCAGCAGTTACTCTAGCGGACTAGGCACAGATACGCAGTATTTT
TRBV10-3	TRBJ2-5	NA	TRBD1	CAITKDPGGRETQYF	TGTGCCATCACGAAAGATCCAGGGGGCAGGGAGACCCAGTACTTC
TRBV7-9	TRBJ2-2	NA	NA	CASSLGREAGELFF	TGTGCCAGCAGCTTAGGTCGCGAAGCCGGGGAGCTGTTTTTT